These T cell receptor beta chains were read from a single sample in a study of blood T cell repertoires in COVID-19. The repertoire was sequenced with immunoSEQ multiplex PCR; TCRdb's copy has only in-frame clones and lacks some. The sample comprises about 250,000 clones, 70% to 90% of which are singletons, and 3% to 3.5% rests with the top ten. Sequenced material: peripheral blood. The receptors here all came from a man younger than 35 with active or convalescent COVID-19. CDR3s include the opening cysteine and the closing phenylalanine or tryptophan. Fields, in order: J gene, clone size, V gene, CDR3 protein. Clone size, where shown, is once, few, many, or a class for clones that have expanded.

j_gene: TRBJ2-7
abundance: -
v_gene: TRBV4-3
CDR3aa: CASSQSPGLAGGPVHEQYF

j_gene: TRBJ1-5
abundance: -
v_gene: TRBV28
CDR3aa: CASRPPPSSNQPQHF

j_gene: TRBJ1-1
abundance: -
v_gene: TRBV2
CDR3aa: CASNGGGVKGEAFF

j_gene: TRBJ2-7
abundance: -
v_gene: TRBV7-9
CDR3aa: CASSLIQGAQYF

j_gene: TRBJ1-2
abundance: -
v_gene: TRBV5-6
CDR3aa: CASSLDRSYGYTF

j_gene: TRBJ2-1
abundance: once
v_gene: TRBV9
CDR3aa: CASSTGVDEQFF

j_gene: TRBJ1-1
abundance: once
v_gene: TRBV7-2
CDR3aa: CASSVTGGRTEAFF

j_gene: TRBJ2-3
abundance: few
v_gene: TRBV7-3
CDR3aa: CASSPWASGTIDTQYF

j_gene: TRBJ1-2
abundance: -
v_gene: TRBV10-3
CDR3aa: CAISAGQVFNYGYTF

j_gene: TRBJ1-1
abundance: -
v_gene: TRBV6-5
CDR3aa: CASSYPTGEAFF

j_gene: TRBJ2-1
abundance: -
v_gene: TRBV2
CDR3aa: CASRGLTGSSYNEQFF

j_gene: TRBJ1-5
abundance: -
v_gene: TRBV9
CDR3aa: CASSVRTTRPGQGVYSNQPQHF

j_gene: TRBJ1-4
abundance: -
v_gene: TRBV7-9
CDR3aa: CASARIEKLFF

j_gene: TRBJ2-3
abundance: -
v_gene: TRBV28
CDR3aa: CASSRQGSTDTQYF

j_gene: TRBJ2-6
abundance: -
v_gene: TRBV7-8
CDR3aa: CASSFNSGANVLTF

j_gene: TRBJ1-2
abundance: -
v_gene: TRBV6-5
CDR3aa: CASSYESFSGDYGYTF

j_gene: TRBJ2-7
abundance: -
v_gene: TRBV4-3
CDR3aa: CASSHSRDYEQYF

j_gene: TRBJ2-7
abundance: -
v_gene: TRBV7-2
CDR3aa: CASSLGAMKSYEQYF

j_gene: TRBJ2-7
abundance: once
v_gene: TRBV4-3
CDR3aa: CASSQDWTTSGNEQYF

j_gene: TRBJ1-1
abundance: -
v_gene: TRBV6-5
CDR3aa: CASSRQAEAFF

j_gene: TRBJ2-5
abundance: once
v_gene: TRBV18
CDR3aa: CASSPNGVGGETQYF

j_gene: TRBJ1-2
abundance: -
v_gene: TRBV5-1
CDR3aa: CASSPYRGQEYGYTF

j_gene: TRBJ1-1
abundance: -
v_gene: TRBV11-3
CDR3aa: CASSHRQGAGNTEAFF

j_gene: TRBJ1-2
abundance: -
v_gene: TRBV2
CDR3aa: CAGGQGRNYGYTF

j_gene: TRBJ1-6
abundance: once
v_gene: TRBV28
CDR3aa: CASRDGTGGSSPLHF

j_gene: TRBJ2-5
abundance: -
v_gene: TRBV19
CDR3aa: CASSVGQGVGETQYF

j_gene: TRBJ1-2
abundance: once
v_gene: TRBV6-5
CDR3aa: CASTLDRPANYGYTF

j_gene: TRBJ1-2
abundance: -
v_gene: TRBV28
CDR3aa: CASSNHETGGGYTF

j_gene: TRBJ2-1
abundance: once
v_gene: TRBV29-1
CDR3aa: CSVDATSGLNEQFF

j_gene: TRBJ2-3
abundance: once
v_gene: TRBV9
CDR3aa: CASSVSSGGSPSTDTQYF

j_gene: TRBJ1-4
abundance: -
v_gene: TRBV5-6
CDR3aa: CASSLARVGEKLFF

j_gene: TRBJ1-4
abundance: -
v_gene: TRBV19
CDR3aa: CASSAIEKLFF

j_gene: TRBJ2-1
abundance: once
v_gene: TRBV19
CDR3aa: CATSGRGHNEQFF

j_gene: TRBJ2-7
abundance: -
v_gene: TRBV5-4
CDR3aa: CASSLGQSLRRYF